This T cell receptor (beta chain) stems from a study of T cells after yellow fever vaccination. Study as a whole: SMART-Seq v4 Ultra Low Input prepared the low-cell-number fractions. Points from the study as a whole: Post-booster samples contained most primary-vaccination clones (approximately 97% CD4, around 88% CD8).

Researchers made TCR cDNA using 5'RACE template switching, and this step added a universal primer site and UMIs. Each CDR3 protein is one row after TCRdb ran MiXCR on the 5' RACE reads. In the table there are 300,000 to 350,000 distinct CDR3 sequences, approximately 4.5% of which are singletons. As concerns this clonotype: No antigen is known for it.

The V gene's germline CDR1 is SGHVS and CDR2 FNYEAQ. V was clipped by 1 base and J by 0 bases; unmatched bases: 2. The CDR3 is made up of 17 amino acids. The TCR originated in a man between 18 and 35 years old who received the YFV17D yellow fever vaccine. The material sequenced was PBMCs, taken 15 days after the yellow fever booster vaccination. The chain combines TRBV7-6 with TRBJ2-6, with 8 nucleotides matching TRBD1. In nucleotides, the CDR3 is TGTGCCAGCAGCTTAGGGACAGGGAACTCTGGGGCCAACGTCCTGACTTTC. Protein sequence: CASSLGTGNSGANVLTF.